A selection of T cell receptor beta chains follows, all from one sample in a study of blood T cell repertoires in COVID-19. Measured with immunoSEQ multiplex PCR; TCRdb has only the in-frame clones, and not every one. This table holds 250,000 or so clones, around 86% found once. Sequenced: peripheral blood. Source of these receptors: a man older than 75 with acute or convalescent COVID-19. Each CDR3 is given with its conserved first and last residue. D genes are given only for firm matches. Size is stated for part of the rows, as once, few or many counts, or as a class when the clone is expanded.

V	size	D	J	DNA	CDR3
TRBV6-8	.	.	TRBJ1-5	TGTGCCAGCAGTTACTCGGCAGGGGCCCACTTAAATCAGCCCCAGCATTTT	CASSYSAGAHLNQPQHF
TRBV10-3	few	TRBD1	TRBJ2-7	TGTGCCATCAGTGGGACAGGCCTAACCGCCTACGAGCAGTACTTC	CAISGTGLTAYEQYF
TRBV25-1	once	TRBD2	TRBJ2-1	TGTGCCAGCAGTGAATTAGAACTAGCGTCTGTAAATGAGCAGTTCTTC	CASSELELASVNEQFF
TRBV25-1	once	TRBD1	TRBJ2-6	TGTGCCAGCAGTCCGCGACAGGGGGTCGAAGGGGCCAACGTCCTGACTTTC	CASSPRQGVEGANVLTF
TRBV6-5	.	.	TRBJ2-5	TGTGCCAGCACCGAGGAGACCCAGTACTTC	CASTEETQYF
TRBV19	few	.	TRBJ1-5	TGTGCCAGTACCGCCACCCGAAGCGGTCAGCCCCAGCATTTT	CASTATRSGQPQHF
TRBV3-1/TRBV3-2	.	.	TRBJ1-6	TGTGCCAGCAGCCAAGGGGTAGGACTTAATTCACCCCTCCACTTT	CASSQGVGLNSPLHF
TRBV6-6	.	TRBD1	TRBJ1-1	TGTGCCAGCAGTCCGGGGGGACAGGGGGACACTGAAGCTTTCTTT	CASSPGGQGDTEAFF
TRBV29-1	.	.	TRBJ2-7	TGCAGCGTTCGGAGCGGGTTCTACGAGCAGTACTTC	CSVRSGFYEQYF
TRBV2	.	.	TRBJ2-3	TGTGCCAGCAGTTTGCGGCGTCTAGACACAGATACGCAGTATTTT	CASSLRRLDTDTQYF
TRBV28	.	.	TRBJ1-4	TGTGCCAGCAGTTTTCGGGGGTGGAGTAGGGAAAAACTGTTTTTT	CASSFRGWSREKLFF
TRBV28	.	.	TRBJ1-1	TGTGCCAGCAGCCGAGGGGGGAGGGACACTGAAGCTTTCTTT	CASSRGGRDTEAFF
TRBV28	.	.	TRBJ1-6	TGTGCCAGCAGTTCTGGGCTGAGCTCCTATAATTCACCCCTCCACTTT	CASSSGLSSYNSPLHF
TRBV28	.	TRBD2	TRBJ2-5	TGTGCCAGCAGCCGCCCTAGCGGAGGAGGGGAGACCCAGTACTTC	CASSRPSGGGETQYF
TRBV7-3	.	TRBD1	TRBJ1-4	TGTGCCAGCAGCTTAACGGGGACAGGGGCTGAAAAACTGTTTTTT	CASSLTGTGAEKLFF
TRBV15	.	.	TRBJ1-1	TGTGCCACCAGCAGAGAATTGGCGGGAGGCACTGAAGCTTTCTTT	CATSRELAGGTEAFF
TRBV11-2	.	TRBD1	TRBJ1-4	TGTGCCAGCAGCTCCTACAGGGGAATCAGTGAAAAACTGTTTTTT	CASSSYRGISEKLFF
TRBV2	.	.	TRBJ1-3	TGTGCCAGCAGTGAAACCAGGGTTTCTGGAAACACCATATATTTT	CASSETRVSGNTIYF
TRBV25-1	.	TRBD2	TRBJ2-1	TGTGCCAGCAGTCGACAGAAACTAGCGGGAGACCTCAATGAGCAGTTCTTC	CASSRQKLAGDLNEQFF
TRBV7-2	.	.	TRBJ1-6	TGTGCCAGCAGCTTAATCGCTAGCTCCTATAATTCACCCCTCCACTTT	CASSLIASSYNSPLHF
TRBV6-5	.	.	TRBJ1-4	TGTGCCAGCAGTTACTCGAGCAGGGGAGGGAATGAAAAACTGTTTTTT	CASSYSSRGGNEKLFF
TRBV7-2	once	TRBD1	TRBJ1-1	TGTGCCAGCAGCTTGGACAGGGTGAGGAGGAACACTGAAGCTTTCTTT	CASSLDRVRRNTEAFF
TRBV6-5	.	.	TRBJ2-7	TGTGCCAGCAGTTTTTCAGGGAAGGAGCAGTACTTC	CASSFSGKEQYF
TRBV15	.	TRBD2	TRBJ2-1	TGTGCCACCAGCAGACGCTCCGGGACTAGCGGGGTTTTGGGGAATGAGCAGTTCTTC	CATSRRSGTSGVLGNEQFF
TRBV5-4	.	.	TRBJ1-1	TGTGCCAGCAGCTTACCGGGTCTGAACACTGAAGCTTTCTTT	CASSLPGLNTEAFF
TRBV4-3	few	TRBD1	TRBJ2-2	TGCGCCAGCAGCCAGGACGAAGGGGGCGCGAACACCGGGGAGCTGTTTTTT	CASSQDEGGANTGELFF
TRBV12-5	.	TRBD2	TRBJ2-1	TGTGCTAGTGCCAGTAGCGGGAAGACCTACAATGAGCAGTTCTTC	CASASSGKTYNEQFF
TRBV6-5	.	.	TRBJ1-1	TGTGCCAGCAGAGTAACAGTGGGAGGGACTGAAGCTTTCTTT	CASRVTVGGTEAFF
TRBV3-1/TRBV3-2	.	TRBD1	TRBJ2-2	TGTGCCAGCAGCCAGACAGGGGGGGCGACCGGGGAGCTGTTTTTT	CASSQTGGATGELFF
TRBV5-1	few	.	TRBJ1-1	TGCGCCAGCAGCTTGTCACTCGACACTGAAGCTTTCTTT	CASSLSLDTEAFF
TRBV4-1	.	TRBD2	TRBJ2-7	TGCGCCAGCAGCCAAGGGCTAGCGGGGGTGGGGGAGCAGTACTTC	CASSQGLAGVGEQYF
TRBV4-2	few	TRBD1	TRBJ1-5	TGTGCCAGCAGCCAAGATGGACAGGGTAATCAGCCCCAGCATTTT	CASSQDGQGNQPQHF
TRBV4-3	.	TRBD1	TRBJ1-2	TGCGCCAGCAGCCAAGGCGGGACAGCGGGCTACACCTTC	CASSQGGTAGYTF
TRBV9	.	TRBD1	TRBJ2-1	TGTGCCAGCAGCCCAGGACAGGGGTCCTACAATGAGCAGTTCTTC	CASSPGQGSYNEQFF
TRBV3-1/TRBV3-2	.	.	TRBJ1-3	TGTGCCAGCAGCCCAACAGGCGTCGACTCTGGAAACACCATATATTTT	CASSPTGVDSGNTIYF
TRBV6-1	.	.	TRBJ2-1	TGTGCCAGCATCCAGAGGGCGGGTCGCTACAATGAGCAGTTCTTC	CASIQRAGRYNEQFF
TRBV5-1	.	.	TRBJ2-3	TGCGCCAGCAGCTCGGACGGGAGCCGGACAGATACGCAGTATTTT	CASSSDGSRTDTQYF
TRBV5-8	.	.	TRBJ1-1	TGTGCCAGCAGCTTCGGGCGGGACACTGAAGCTTTCTTT	CASSFGRDTEAFF
TRBV9	.	.	TRBJ2-1	TGTGCCAGCAGCGTCGGGAACACTCCTGAGCAGTTCTTC	CASSVGNTPEQFF
TRBV11-2	.	TRBD2	TRBJ2-1	TGTGCCAGCAGCCGGGACGCGGGAGTATACAATGAGCAGTTCTTC	CASSRDAGVYNEQFF
TRBV27	.	.	TRBJ1-2	TGTGCCAGCAGTGACACGAACGGGGTTTATGGCTACACCTTC	CASSDTNGVYGYTF
TRBV5-4	once	.	TRBJ1-1	TGTGCCAGCAGCTTGGCGAGGGGGGGGAACACTGAAGCTTTCTTT	CASSLARGGNTEAFF
TRBV28	.	TRBD1	TRBJ2-1	TGTGCCAGCAGTCCACAGGGCAGGGGGCTGAACAATGAGCAGTTCTTC	CASSPQGRGLNNEQFF
TRBV6-1	.	TRBD1	TRBJ1-2	TGTGCCAGCAGTGAAGCAGGGACAGGGATGGGCTACACCTTC	CASSEAGTGMGYTF
TRBV6-1	.	TRBD2	TRBJ2-2	TGTGCCAGCAGTGATTGGGGACTAGCGGGACACACCGGGGAGCTGTTTTTT	CASSDWGLAGHTGELFF
TRBV28	.	.	TRBJ1-4	TGTGCCAGCAGCCCCCCGGGGGGGCGGGAGGACGCTGGGACACGAAACGAAAAACTGTTTTTT	CASSPPGGREDAGTRNEKLFF
TRBV5-4	.	TRBD1	TRBJ2-2	TGTGCCAGCAGCTTGGCAGGGGGCGCCAACACCGGGGAGCTGTTTTTT	CASSLAGGANTGELFF
TRBV2	.	.	TRBJ2-7	TGTGCCAGCAGTGCGAGCACAGGATCCTACGAGCAGTACTTC	CASSASTGSYEQYF
TRBV12-3/TRBV12-4	.	.	TRBJ2-1	TGTGCCAGCACCTTACCGGGGTTCTGGCAGTTCTTC	CASTLPGFWQFF
TRBV7-2	.	TRBD2	TRBJ2-1	TGTGCCAGCAGCCAGGGACTAGCGGGGTATAATGAGCAGTTCTTC	CASSQGLAGYNEQFF
TRBV12-5	.	TRBD2	TRBJ2-2	TGTGCTAGTGGTTTGGGGGCTAGCGGAAACACCGGGGAGCTGTTTTTT	CASGLGASGNTGELFF
TRBV6-2/TRBV6-3	.	TRBD1	TRBJ1-5	TGTGCCAGCAGTTACTCCCCCGGACAGGAGTATAGCAATCAGCCCCAGCATTTT	CASSYSPGQEYSNQPQHF
TRBV28	.	TRBD1	TRBJ1-2	TGTCAGGCAGGGGGCAGCTATGGCTACACCTTC	CQAGGSYGYTF
TRBV11-3	.	TRBD1	TRBJ2-7	TGTGCCAGCAGCTTATCGGGGACAGCCTCCTACGAGCAGTACTTC	CASSLSGTASYEQYF
TRBV4-1	.	TRBD1	TRBJ2-7	TGCGCCAGCAGCCAAGCCTCCGGGACAGGGACCTTTGAGCAGTACTTC	CASSQASGTGTFEQYF
TRBV5-1	.	.	TRBJ2-1	TGCGCCAGCAGCACCGGACTACTGGACAATGAGCAGTTCTTC	CASSTGLLDNEQFF